Shown below are 15 T cell receptor beta chains from a single sample sequenced in a study of Ad26.COV2.S vaccination and SARS-CoV-2 variants (dated by TCRdb to the early 2020s). The method behind the library was the immunoSEQ multiplex PCR assay. This is the immuneACCESS table as TCRdb keeps it, with only in-frame sequences that have V and J called. A part of the clones is gone; compared with another copy, unresolved V genes explain less than half, and the rest is unexplained. Within this sample are around 370,000 clones, with about 91% of them counted one time only. Clones ranked in the top ten supply around 4% of the sample. The time point label corresponds to: individuals recovered from natural SARS-CoV-2 infection. The material was peripheral blood, obtained after recovery from COVID-19. These receptors originate from a human donor who had recovered from COVID-19.

The genes are TRBV5-1 and TRBJ2-5; 8 nucleotides agree with TRBD2. The V segment lost 1 base and the J segment 4 bases; nucleotides outside the gene matches: 9. There are 16 residues in the CDR3. Per germline, CDR1 SGHRS and CDR2 YFSETQ. The DNA of the CDR3 is TGCGCCAGCAGCTTGTTGGTGGCGGGGGGCGGAGAGACCCAGTACTTC. Protein product: CASSLLVAGGGETQYF.

CDR3 amino acids: CASSSHQRTGGFGYGYTF. The CDR3 DNA reads as TGTGCCAGCAGTTCCCACCAGAGGACAGGGGGTTTTGGCTATGGCTACACCTTC. This chain joins TRBV27 and TRBJ1-2, with 10 positions matching TRBD1. This CDR3 has 18 residues. In germline, CDR1 is MNHEY, CDR2 SMNVEV (reference sequence). After removal of 4 bases from V and 4 bases from J, the junction contained 15 bases not matched to a gene.

The chain couples TRBV5-1 to TRBJ1-2, with 9 bases aligning to TRBD1. V lost 0 bases and J lost 1; bases outside the gene matches: 1. The CDR3 has 15 amino acids. CDR1 and CDR2 (germline): SGHRS, YFSETQ. CDR3 protein: CASSLGQGVNYGYTF. The CDR3, as DNA: TGCGCCAGCAGCTTGGGACAGGGGGTTAACTATGGCTACACCTTC.

This clone was detected once. The chain carries TRBV3-1 (or the pseudogene TRBV3-2) and TRBJ2-6, with 7 bases lining up with TRBD1. CDR1 is LGHDT and CDR2 is YNNKEL in the germline V gene (reference sequence). The length of the CDR3 is 16 residues. The junction had 3 bases not matched to a gene; V was cut back by 4 bases and J by 0 bases. The CDR3 DNA is TGTGCCAGCAGCCGAGGGACAGCCTCTGGGGCCAACGTCCTGACTTTC. It encodes CASSRGTASGANVLTF.

The table lists this clone with a count of one. The DNA is omitted, as the CDR3 cannot be located on it reliably, and the CDR3 follows TCRdb's listing. The chain couples TRBV9 to TRBJ2-3. The CDR3 is 16 residues long, counting both termini. Germline CDR1 SGDLS, CDR2 YYNGEE. CDR3 protein: CASSVGPGAITDTQYF.

About this clone itself: A junction boundary mismatches the germline segment, possibly from a read error. The V call is TRBV2, the J call TRBJ1-4; TRBD1 matches 7 bases. The CDR3 is made up of 14 amino acids. CDR1 is SNHLY, CDR2 FYNNEI, per germline. The CDR3 here is CASSADRAKEKLFF. For the CDR3, the DNA is TGTGCCAGCAGTGCCGACAGGGCTAAAGAAAAACTGTTTTTT.

This chain links TRBV2 with TRBJ1-1, with D perhaps TRBD1 (5 bases). This CDR3 comprises 14 residues. Germline V gene lookup returns CDR1 SNHLY and CDR2 FYNNEI. The ends were cut back, 0 bases at V and 4 bases at J, with 9 bases in the middle. The CDR3 DNA reads TGTGCCAGCAGTGAAGCACCGGGGGGCACTGAAGCTTTCTTT. Translating it yields CASSEAPGGTEAFF.

The V call is TRBV7-9, the J call TRBJ1-4; 12 nucleotides agree with TRBD1. The CDR3 totals 15 residues. V lost 4 bases and J lost 8; bases outside the gene matches: 5. Germline values: CDR1 SEHNR, CDR2 FQNEAQ (reference sequence). CDR3 DNA sequence: TGTGCCAGCAGCTCCCCCGGGACAGGGGGCGAAAAACTGTTTTTT. It yields the protein CASSSPGTGGEKLFF.

The chain joins TRBV3-1 (or the pseudogene TRBV3-2) to TRBJ2-1; 9 positions agree with TRBD2. Losses at the gene ends were 5 bases for V and 7 bases for J; bases not matched to a gene: 6. There are 14 residues in the CDR3. Germline V gene lookup returns CDR1 LGHDT and CDR2 YNNKEL (reference sequence). The CDR3 reads CASSSGTSRNEQFF. The DNA for the CDR3 is TGTGCCAGCAGCTCCGGGACTAGCAGGAATGAGCAGTTCTTC.

This clone has a single count. V and J are TRBV19 and TRBJ2-5, with 7 positions matching TRBD1. Germline V CDR1 and CDR2: LNHDA, SQIVND (reference sequence). V gave up 6 bases and J gave up 2 bases; unmatched junction bases: 3. The CDR3 length is 13 residues. The CDR3 nucleotides read TGTGCCAGTAGGACCAGGGGGCAAGAGACCCAGTACTTC. Protein: CASRTRGQETQYF.

This chain uses TRBV6-5 with TRBJ1-2; 11 bases are a match to TRBD1. The CDR3 spans 16 residues. With V trimmed by 0 bases and J by 6 bases, 6 bases remained unmatched. Germline V gives CDR1 MNHEY, CDR2 SVGAGI. CDR3 bases: TGTGCCAGCAGTTACTCTATGGTGGGACAGGGGGATGGCTACACCTTC. Its translation is CASSYSMVGQGDGYTF.

This clone was recorded only once. The chain couples TRBV7-8 to TRBJ1-2; 10 nucleotides align to TRBD1. Germline trimming cut 3 bases from V and 3 bases from J; bases unmatched to any gene: 7. This CDR3 has 16 amino acids. The germline V gene encodes CDR1 SGHVS and CDR2 FQNEAQ. The CDR3 sequence is CASSFHRDRGDYGYTF. Here the CDR3 DNA reads TGTGCCAGCAGCTTCCACCGGGACAGGGGTGACTATGGCTACACCTTC.

The rearrangement joins TRBV12-3 or TRBV12-4 to TRBJ1-1; D gene unclear. The V end was cut by 4 bases, the J end by 6 bases, with 12 bases between. The CDR3 is 13 amino acids. In DNA form, the CDR3 reads TGTGCCAGCAGTTCCGGAGGTAGTTCTGAAGCTTTCTTT. Translation gives CASSSGGSSEAFF.

This chain joins TRBV29-1 and TRBJ2-7; D remains unclear. Trimming shortened V by 5 bases and J by 5 bases, and 19 bases separated the two germline ends. CDR1 is SQVTM and CDR2 is ANQGSEA in the germline V gene. This CDR3 comprises 14 residues. Here the CDR3 reads CSVRSVSARDEQYF. For the CDR3, the DNA is TGCAGCGTTAGGTCAGTCTCTGCAAGGGACGAGCAGTACTTC.

CDR3 loop: CASSVVADSGNTIYF. As DNA, the CDR3 is TGTGCCAGCAGCGTAGTGGCTGACTCTGGAAACACCATATATTTT. The genes are TRBV9 and TRBJ1-3; no reliable D call. From germline, CDR1 is SGDLS and CDR2 YYNGEE. V gave up 0 bases and J gave up 0 bases, with 7 bases separating them. The CDR3 is made up of 15 amino acids. Combining the CDR3 with reference TRBV9 and TRBJ1-3 gives the whole variable domain DSGVTQTPKHLITATGQRVTLRCSPRSGDLSVYWYQQSLDQGLQFLIQYYNGEERAKGNILERFSAQQFPDLHSELNLSSLELGDSALYFCASSVVADSGNTIYFGEGSWLTVV.